This passage covers 30 T cell receptor beta chains from one sample sequenced in a study of regulatory dendritic cells for organ transplantation. Data came from immunoSEQ multiplex PCR; TCRdb stores just in-frame clones and leaves some out. Of 8,500 to 13,000 clones in the sample, around 65% were seen once. The sequenced sample was memory CD8+ T cells from blood. Subset given: CD45RO+ memory T cells. These receptors were taken from a human donor in good health.

Written as DNA, the CDR3 is TGTGCCAGCAGCCCCGGGACCGGGACCTACGAGCAGTACTTC. Translation: CASSPGTGTYEQYF. The rearrangement links TRBV5-4 to TRBJ2-7; D tentatively fits TRBD1 or TRBD2 (5 bases each). The CDR3 totals 14 residues. CDR1 SGHNT and CDR2 YYREEE come from the germline V gene (reference sequence). With 4 bases removed from V and 2 bases from J, the gap between germline ends came to 13 bases. Full variable domain (rest looked up from reference TRBV5-4 and TRBJ2-7): ETGVTQSPTHLIKTRGQQVTLRCSSQSGHNTVSWYQQALGQGPQFIFQYYREEENGRGNFPPRFSGLQFPNYSSELNVNALELDDSALYLCASSPGTGTYEQYFGPGTRLTVT.

This chain uses TRBV27 with TRBJ2-3; no reliable D call. Trimming stripped 2 bases from V and 0 bases from J, with 15 bases between. This CDR3 region has 17 residues. Germline values: CDR1 MNHEY, CDR2 SMNVEV (reference sequence). CDR3 DNA sequence: TGTGCCAGCAGTTTACCCCCTTATAGAGCTAGCACAGATACGCAGTATTTT. Translating it yields CASSLPPYRASTDTQYF.

The V call is TRBV7-8, the J call TRBJ2-6, with D unclear. This CDR3 contains 15 residues. The germline gives CDR1 SGHVS, CDR2 FQNEAQ. V was shortened by 5 bases and J by 0 bases, with 8 bases between the two germline ends. The CDR3 loop reads CASSLWSSGANVLTF. The DNA of the CDR3 is TGTGCCAGCAGCCTATGGAGCTCTGGGGCCAACGTCCTGACTTTC.

The sample holds a few counts of this clone. This chain joins TRBV6-5 and TRBJ1-5; no clear D gene. CDR1 is MNHEY and CDR2 is SVGAGI in the germline V gene. The CDR3 length is 13 residues. Trimming shortened V by 0 bases and J by 5 bases, and 5 bases separated the two germline ends. CDR3 in amino acids: CASSYSGDQPQHF. In nucleotides, the CDR3 is TGTGCCAGCAGTTACTCGGGCGATCAGCCCCAGCATTTT.

V usage is TRBV6-1 and J usage is TRBJ2-7; a possible D gene is TRBD1 (5 bases). Germline CDR1 and CDR2: MNHNS and SASEGT. The CDR3 consists of 15 residues. The V gene lost 1 base and the J gene lost 0 bases, with 10 bases spanning the gap. CDR3: CASSEGEGASYEQYF. CDR3 nucleotide sequence: TGTGCCAGCAGTGAAGGCGAAGGGGCCTCCTACGAGCAGTACTTC.

The chain links TRBV27 to TRBJ1-6; no firm D call. V lost 2 bases and J 10 bases, leaving 12 bases between the germline ends. Per germline, CDR1 MNHEY and CDR2 SMNVEV (reference sequence). The CDR3 length is 14 residues. Here the CDR3 DNA reads TGTGCCAGCAGTTTAAACAGCTGGGCATCACCCCTCCACTTT. Encoded protein: CASSLNSWASPLHF.

This clone was seen once. The chain links TRBV10-2 to TRBJ1-5; the match to TRBD1 covers 9 bases. Trimming removed 7 bases from V and 7 bases from J; junction bases left unmatched: 5. This CDR3 is 13 amino acids long. CDR1 WSHSY and CDR2 SAAADI come from the germline V gene. The CDR3 loop is CASTLDRGQPQHF. The CDR3 DNA reads as TGCGCCAGCACCCTGGACAGGGGACAGCCCCAGCATTTT.

The chain uses TRBV27 and TRBJ2-1, with D perhaps TRBD1 or TRBD2 (6 bases each). The germline CDR1 and CDR2 sequences are MNHEY and SMNVEV (reference sequence). CDR3 size: 14 residues. The V end was cut by 6 bases, the J end by 6 bases, with 15 bases between. CDR3 sequence: CASSPPGATNEQFF. The DNA of the CDR3 is TGTGCCAGCAGCCCCCCGGGGGCTACCAATGAGCAGTTCTTC.

CDR3 nucleotides: TGTGCCAGCAGTTCTGACAGGGCAACTAATGAAAAACTGTTTTTT. Translating it yields CASSSDRATNEKLFF. The V and J genes are TRBV6-6 and TRBJ1-4, with TRBD1 identical over 7 bases. The germline V gene encodes CDR1 MNHNY and CDR2 SVGAGI (reference sequence). This CDR3 contains 15 residues. The junction had 2 bases not matched to a gene; V was cut back by 4 bases and J by 0 bases.

The chain couples TRBV6-6 to TRBJ2-1; perhaps TRBD1 as D (6 bases). Germline CDR1 MNHNY, CDR2 SVGAGI (reference sequence). The CDR3 is 15 residues long. V was clipped by 6 bases and J by 12 bases, with 24 bases between them. The CDR3 is CASSGNGTPVPGQFF. The CDR3 nucleotides read TGTGCCAGCAGCGGTAACGGGACACCAGTCCCGGGGCAGTTCTTC.

Worth noting for this clone: Distinct nucleotide sequences in the sample also encode this CDR3. The rearrangement uses TRBV9 and TRBJ2-1; the D is unclear. The V gene's germline CDR1 is SGDLS and CDR2 YYNGEE. The CDR3 has 14 residues. V was pared by 0 bases and J by 5 bases, with 9 bases between. The CDR3 DNA reads as TGTGCCAGCAGCGTAGATCTAGGGAACAATGAGCAGTTCTTC. Residues: CASSVDLGNNEQFF.

This clone occurred once. The V call is TRBV9, the J call TRBJ2-1; TRBD1 or TRBD2 may be the D gene (5 bases each). In germline, CDR1 is SGDLS, CDR2 YYNGEE. Trimming pared 2 bases from V and 4 bases from J, leaving 19 bases between. The CDR3 runs 17 residues. The CDR3 sequence is CASSVSSEGSWYNEQFF. Written as DNA, the CDR3 is TGTGCCAGCAGCGTGTCGTCTGAGGGGAGTTGGTACAATGAGCAGTTCTTC.

The chain is built from TRBV7-8 and TRBJ1-1; no reliable D call. The V gene's germline CDR1 is SGHVS and CDR2 FQNEAQ. Trimming took off 3 bases at V and 5 bases at J, with 16 bases between the two ends. The CDR3 sequence is 15 residues long. The CDR3 loop reads CASSFSPGLGTEAFF. The CDR3 nucleotides are TGTGCCAGCAGCTTCTCCCCCGGCTTGGGGACTGAAGCTTTCTTT.

The V gene is TRBV7-3, the J gene TRBJ2-7; 7 nucleotides line up with TRBD1. In germline, CDR1 is SGHTA, CDR2 FQGTGA. The CDR3 is 17 residues long. The V segment lost 5 bases and the J segment 2 bases; nucleotides outside the gene matches: 15. The CDR3 coding sequence is TGTGCCAGCAGCCCAAGAATACCGGGACAGCGACCCTACGAGCAGTACTTC. Its translation is CASSPRIPGQRPYEQYF.

The V call is TRBV19, the J call TRBJ2-7; no clear D. This CDR3 spans 13 amino acids. Germline loops: CDR1 LNHDA, CDR2 SQIVND (reference sequence). V lost 5 bases to trimming and J lost 4 bases, with 12 bases between them. The CDR3 nucleotides read TGTGCCAGTAGTCCGGGCCTCTTGTACGAGCAGTACTTC. Translated, it gives CASSPGLLYEQYF.

V gene TRBV27 combines with J gene TRBJ1-1; possibly TRBD1 for D (6 bases). Trimming stripped 5 bases from V and 5 bases from J, with 15 bases between. Germline lookup yields CDR1 MNHEY and CDR2 SMNVEV (reference sequence). The CDR3 has 14 amino acids. This CDR3 is CASSRGLVRTEAFF. The CDR3 bases are TGTGCCAGCAGTCGGGGGCTGGTTAGGACTGAAGCTTTCTTT.

This chain joins TRBV15 and TRBJ2-1, with 7 bases identical to TRBD1. CDR3 length: 14 residues. V trimming: 4 bases; J trimming: 8 bases; junction bases outside the gene matches: 8. CDR1 and CDR2 (germline): LNHNV, YYDKDF (reference sequence). The CDR3 coding sequence is TGTGCCACCAGCAACCTACAGGGGAGAGATGAGCAGTTCTTC. Amino acids: CATSNLQGRDEQFF.

The chain carries TRBV25-1 and TRBJ2-2, with 8 nucleotides matching TRBD1. Germline V lookup: CDR1 MGHDK, CDR2 SYGVNS. The CDR3 is 15 amino acids. J was trimmed by 3 bases and V by 2 bases; bases with no gene match: 2. This CDR3 is CASSEPDRDTGELFF. CDR3 DNA: TGTGCCAGCAGTGAACCGGACAGGGACACCGGGGAGCTGTTTTTT.

The chain couples TRBV7-9 to TRBJ2-1; 8 nucleotides agree with TRBD2. The CDR3 totals 16 residues. Germline V gives CDR1 SEHNR, CDR2 FQNEAQ (reference sequence). V dropped 1 base and J dropped 0; count of bases not matched to a gene: 2. CDR3 region: CASSLGTSSSYNEQFF. CDR3 in DNA: TGTGCCAGCAGCTTAGGGACTAGCAGCTCCTACAATGAGCAGTTCTTC.

V is TRBV19 and J is TRBJ1-5, with 9 bases matching TRBD1. CDR3 length: 15 amino acids. Losses at the gene ends were 6 bases for V and 6 bases for J; bases not matched to a gene: 9. CDR1 is LNHDA and CDR2 is SQIVND in the germline V gene (reference sequence). This chain's CDR3 is CASRPTGGGGQPQHF. The CDR3 bases are TGTGCCAGTAGGCCCACAGGGGGCGGCGGTCAGCCCCAGCATTTT.

This clone qualifies as medium-sized. Other DNA sequences in the same sample also yield this CDR3. The V call is TRBV7-9, the J call TRBJ1-1; the match to TRBD1 covers 10 bases. The CDR3 is 12 amino acids. CDR1 and CDR2 (germline): SEHNR, FQNEAQ (reference sequence). Trimming removed 5 bases from V and 8 bases from J; junction bases left unmatched: 2. This chain's CDR3 is CASSGTGVEAFF. In nucleotides, the CDR3 is TGTGCCAGCAGCGGGACAGGGGTAGAAGCTTTCTTT. Complete variable domain (other parts from reference TRBV7-9 and TRBJ1-1): DTGVSQNPRHKITKRGQNVTFRCDPISEHNRLYWYRQTLGQGPEFLTYFQNEAQLEKSRLLSDRFSAERPKGSFSTLEIQRTEQGDSAMYLCASSGTGVEAFFGQGTRLTVV.

The count of this clone is one. The genes are TRBV28 and TRBJ2-7; D is unclear. This CDR3 comprises 14 residues. Germline-derived CDR1 and CDR2 are MDHEN and SYDVKM. Trimming removed 3 bases at V and 0 bases at J, with 9 bases between. In DNA form, the CDR3 reads TGTGCCAGCAGTTTCAGTCCTACCTCCTACGAGCAGTACTTC. It codes for CASSFSPTSYEQYF.

V is TRBV5-4 and J is TRBJ2-5, with 8 bases fitting TRBD2. V lost 4 bases to trimming and J lost 4 bases; unmatched junction nucleotides: 15. This CDR3 has 17 amino acids. The germline gives CDR1 SGHNT, CDR2 YYREEE (reference sequence). The CDR3 coding sequence is TGTGCCAGCAGCCAAGAAGGACCGGGAGGGCCCTCAGAGACCCAGTACTTC. Translation gives CASSQEGPGGPSETQYF.

The chain employs TRBV13 and TRBJ1-1; TRBD1 might be the D (5 bases). The CDR3 is made up of 13 amino acids. Germline V gene sequence: CDR1 PRHDT, CDR2 FYEKMQ (reference sequence). V was pared by 5 bases and J by 4 bases, with 11 bases between. The CDR3 region is CASSGGARTEAFF. Here the CDR3 DNA reads TGTGCCAGCAGCGGAGGGGCGCGCACTGAAGCTTTCTTT.

V gene TRBV9 combines with J gene TRBJ2-2; a weak D match, TRBD2 (5 bases). With 6 bases removed from V and 3 bases from J, the gap between germline ends came to 18 bases. CDR1 is SGDLS and CDR2 is YYNGEE in the germline V gene. The CDR3 consists of 16 residues. The CDR3 DNA sequence: TGTGCCAGCACCCCCGAGGGCGGAACGGACACCGGGGAGCTGTTTTTT. Translation gives CASTPEGGTDTGELFF.

The chain links TRBV4-3 to TRBJ2-1; 7 bases fit TRBD2. The CDR3 extends over 15 amino acids. Germline V gives CDR1 LGHNA, CDR2 YSLEER. Trimming cost V 1 base and J 8 bases; bases outside gene matches: 8. The CDR3 DNA sequence: TGCGCCAGCAGCCAAGCCGCAAGCGGGGCTGATGAGCAGTTCTTC. It translates to CASSQAASGADEQFF.

The chain recombines TRBV14 with TRBJ1-2; perhaps TRBD1 as D (5 bases). The CDR3 is 16 amino acids. Germline-derived CDR1 and CDR2 are SGHDN and FVKESK. Trimming cost V 0 bases and J 7 bases, with 18 bases left between them. The CDR3 sequence: CASSQEKRGWGRGYTF. The CDR3 coding sequence is TGTGCCAGCAGCCAAGAAAAAAGGGGCTGGGGTCGTGGCTACACCTTC.

The chain recombines TRBV7-9 with TRBJ2-3; the match to TRBD2 covers 7 bases. The CDR3 runs 15 residues. Germline CDR1 SEHNR, CDR2 FQNEAQ (reference sequence). V was clipped by 4 bases and J by 0 bases; unmatched bases: 4. The chain's CDR3 is CASSSRLASTDTQYF. Here the CDR3 DNA reads TGTGCCAGCAGCTCCCGACTAGCCAGCACAGATACGCAGTATTTT.

The chain couples TRBV6-5 to TRBJ2-7; the D gene is possibly TRBD1 (5 bases). Germline CDR1 is MNHEY and CDR2 is SVGAGI. The CDR3 totals 13 residues. The V end was cut by 5 bases, the J end by 3 bases, with 11 bases between. The DNA of the CDR3 is TGTGCCAGCAGTAGAACAGGTAACTACGAGCAGTACTTC. It translates to CASSRTGNYEQYF.

The chain couples TRBV4-2 to TRBJ1-1; D unclear. CDR1 is LGHNA, CDR2 YNFKEQ, per germline. CDR3 length: 12 residues. V was cut by 0 bases and J by 11 bases, with 10 bases left in between. As DNA, the CDR3 is TGTGCCAGCAGCCAAGAGCAGGTCGCGGCTTTCTTT. Its protein product is CASSQEQVAAFF.